This is a list of T cell receptor beta chains from one sample in a study of PD-L1 blockade in urothelial cancer. Clones were read by immunoSEQ multiplex PCR, and TCRdb kept only the in-frame ones, dropping some. The sample includes 65,000 to 80,000 clones, roughly 84% seen only once; the top ten take roughly 4.5%. Sequences were derived from PBMCs, sampled around atezolizumab (anti-PD-L1) treatment. The receptors here all came from a man aged 70-80 years with urothelial cancer. The CDR3 runs from the conserved cysteine through the conserved F or W. Fields, in order: clone size, V gene, D gene, J gene, CDR3 DNA, CDR3 protein. The D gene is left open where the match is weak. A clone size is listed for some rows: how often the clone was seen (once, few, many), or a class if it is expanded.

abundance: NA
v_gene: TRBV11-2
d_gene: NA
j_gene: TRBJ2-7
CDR3nt: TGTGCCAGCAGTCTTCCCTACGAGCAGTACTTC
CDR3aa: CASSLPYEQYF

abundance: NA
v_gene: TRBV7-2
d_gene: TRBD2
j_gene: TRBJ2-7
CDR3nt: TGTGCCAGCAGCTTTAGCGGGAGACCCTACGAGCAGTACTTC
CDR3aa: CASSFSGRPYEQYF

abundance: NA
v_gene: TRBV30
d_gene: NA
j_gene: TRBJ2-5
CDR3nt: TGTGCCTGGAGGGGCCTAGAGACCCAGTACTTC
CDR3aa: CAWRGLETQYF

abundance: once
v_gene: TRBV19
d_gene: TRBD2
j_gene: TRBJ2-1
CDR3nt: TGTGCCAGTAGTCGGACTAGCGGGAACTTTGGTGAGCAGTTCTTC
CDR3aa: CASSRTSGNFGEQFF

abundance: NA
v_gene: TRBV4-1
d_gene: TRBD1
j_gene: TRBJ2-2
CDR3nt: TGCGCCAGCAGCGTAGGACAGGGGAGGACCGGGGAGCTGTTTTTT
CDR3aa: CASSVGQGRTGELFF

abundance: NA
v_gene: TRBV28
d_gene: TRBD1
j_gene: TRBJ2-2
CDR3nt: TGTGCCAGCAGTTCTTGGACAGGGGGTACCACCGGGGAGCTGTTTTTT
CDR3aa: CASSSWTGGTTGELFF

abundance: NA
v_gene: TRBV6-6
d_gene: NA
j_gene: TRBJ1-5
CDR3nt: TGTGCCAGCAGTCTCAGGGGAGATAGCAATCAGCCCCAGCATTTT
CDR3aa: CASSLRGDSNQPQHF

abundance: few
v_gene: TRBV27
d_gene: NA
j_gene: TRBJ1-5
CDR3nt: TGCGCTACAAGAACAGGGCTCTCTCAGCCCCAGCATTTT
CDR3aa: CATRTGLSQPQHF

abundance: once
v_gene: TRBV5-1
d_gene: NA
j_gene: TRBJ2-5
CDR3nt: TGCGCCAGCAGCCCCGGAAGGGGTCAAGAGACCCAGTACTTC
CDR3aa: CASSPGRGQETQYF

abundance: NA
v_gene: TRBV2
d_gene: NA
j_gene: TRBJ2-3
CDR3nt: TGTGCCAGCGCTCTAGGTAGCACAGATACGCAGTATTTT
CDR3aa: CASALGSTDTQYF

abundance: NA
v_gene: TRBV7-6
d_gene: TRBD1
j_gene: TRBJ1-1
CDR3nt: TGTGCCAGCAGCCCTAGGACAGGGGAAGCTTTCTTT
CDR3aa: CASSPRTGEAFF

abundance: NA
v_gene: TRBV27
d_gene: NA
j_gene: TRBJ2-7
CDR3nt: TGTGCCAGCACCCCCCTAGGGGGATACGAGCAGTACTTC
CDR3aa: CASTPLGGYEQYF

abundance: NA
v_gene: TRBV28
d_gene: TRBD1
j_gene: TRBJ1-5
CDR3nt: TGTGCCAGCAGCCAGGACAGGGGGCGCGTTTCAACTCAGCCCCAGCATTTT
CDR3aa: CASSQDRGRVSTQPQHF

abundance: NA
v_gene: TRBV5-6
d_gene: TRBD1
j_gene: TRBJ1-1
CDR3nt: TGTGCCAGCAGCCCTGGGACAGGGGGCATAAGGGCTTTCTTT
CDR3aa: CASSPGTGGIRAFF

abundance: few
v_gene: TRBV4-1
d_gene: NA
j_gene: TRBJ1-1
CDR3nt: TGCGCCAGCAGCCAAGTTTGGGGGGACAACACTGAAGCTTTCTTT
CDR3aa: CASSQVWGDNTEAFF

abundance: NA
v_gene: TRBV19
d_gene: TRBD1
j_gene: TRBJ2-2
CDR3nt: TGTGCCAGTAGTATGGGGACAGCCTACACCGGGGAGCTGTTTTTT
CDR3aa: CASSMGTAYTGELFF

abundance: NA
v_gene: TRBV27
d_gene: NA
j_gene: TRBJ2-3
CDR3nt: TGTGCCAGCAGTTTAAAACTCACCACAGATACGCAGTATTTT
CDR3aa: CASSLKLTTDTQYF

abundance: few
v_gene: TRBV27
d_gene: NA
j_gene: TRBJ2-1
CDR3nt: TGTGCCAGCAGGCCGACAATTTCCTACAATGAGCAGTTCTTC
CDR3aa: CASRPTISYNEQFF

abundance: NA
v_gene: TRBV6-4
d_gene: NA
j_gene: TRBJ2-3
CDR3nt: TGTGCCAGCAGAGACCTGTCGTTGGGGGCCACAGATACGCAGTATTTT
CDR3aa: CASRDLSLGATDTQYF

abundance: NA
v_gene: TRBV16
d_gene: TRBD1
j_gene: TRBJ1-5
CDR3nt: TGTGCCAGCAGCCAACGACAGGGGAGCAATCAGCCCCAGCATTTT
CDR3aa: CASSQRQGSNQPQHF

abundance: NA
v_gene: TRBV5-3
d_gene: NA
j_gene: TRBJ2-1
CDR3nt: TGTGCCAGAAGCAACACGCGGGGAACTTACAATGAGCAGTTCTTC
CDR3aa: CARSNTRGTYNEQFF

abundance: NA
v_gene: TRBV28
d_gene: NA
j_gene: TRBJ2-2
CDR3nt: TGTGCCAGCAGTCCCGGGACTTACACCGGGGAGCTGTTTTTT
CDR3aa: CASSPGTYTGELFF

abundance: NA
v_gene: TRBV7-6
d_gene: NA
j_gene: TRBJ2-5
CDR3nt: TGTGCCAGCAGCCCAACGGGGCAGGGGCTCCAAGAGACCCAGTACTTC
CDR3aa: CASSPTGQGLQETQYF

abundance: NA
v_gene: TRBV9
d_gene: TRBD1
j_gene: TRBJ1-5
CDR3nt: TGTGCCAGCAGCGTAGGGGGACAGTTTGGGCAGCCCCAGCATTTT
CDR3aa: CASSVGGQFGQPQHF

abundance: NA
v_gene: TRBV7-8
d_gene: TRBD1
j_gene: TRBJ2-2
CDR3nt: TGTGCCAGCAGCACCTACAGGGGGCGTAACGGGGAGCTGTTTTTT
CDR3aa: CASSTYRGRNGELFF

abundance: once
v_gene: TRBV7-8
d_gene: TRBD1
j_gene: TRBJ1-4
CDR3nt: TGTGCCAGCAGCTTGGGGACAGGGGATGAAAAACTGTTTTTT
CDR3aa: CASSLGTGDEKLFF

abundance: NA
v_gene: TRBV19
d_gene: TRBD2
j_gene: TRBJ2-6
CDR3nt: TGTGCCAGTGGGAGGGCAGGGGCCAACGTCCTGACTTTC
CDR3aa: CASGRAGANVLTF

abundance: NA
v_gene: TRBV5-1
d_gene: TRBD2
j_gene: TRBJ2-5
CDR3nt: TGCGCCAGCAGCAGCGGGACTTTCGGTGGGGAGACCCAGTACTTC
CDR3aa: CASSSGTFGGETQYF

abundance: NA
v_gene: TRBV4-2
d_gene: NA
j_gene: TRBJ2-2
CDR3nt: TGTGCCAGCAGCCAAGGATCCAGTCACACCGGGGAGCTGTTTTTT
CDR3aa: CASSQGSSHTGELFF

abundance: NA
v_gene: TRBV28
d_gene: NA
j_gene: TRBJ2-7
CDR3nt: TGTGCCAGCAGTTTAATCTCAGGAACCTACGAGCAGTACTTC
CDR3aa: CASSLISGTYEQYF

abundance: few
v_gene: TRBV2
d_gene: NA
j_gene: TRBJ2-7
CDR3nt: TGTGCCAGCAGTGCGATTCAGGGGTTACGGGGCGAGCAGTACTTC
CDR3aa: CASSAIQGLRGEQYF

abundance: NA
v_gene: TRBV19
d_gene: TRBD1
j_gene: TRBJ1-2
CDR3nt: TGTGCCAGTAGTATAGATGAGGGGGCGAGCTATGGCTACACCTTC
CDR3aa: CASSIDEGASYGYTF

abundance: once
v_gene: TRBV29-1
d_gene: TRBD1
j_gene: TRBJ1-5
CDR3nt: TGCAGCGTTGTAGTAGGACAGGGTGGGAATCAGCCCCAGCATTTT
CDR3aa: CSVVVGQGGNQPQHF

abundance: few
v_gene: TRBV28
d_gene: NA
j_gene: TRBJ2-5
CDR3nt: TGTGCCAGCAACCTGGGGGCTAGCGGTAACCAAGAGACCCAGTACTTC
CDR3aa: CASNLGASGNQETQYF

abundance: NA
v_gene: TRBV4-1
d_gene: TRBD2
j_gene: TRBJ2-3
CDR3nt: TGCGCCAGCAGCCAAGCTAGCGGGAGGGGAACAGATACGCAGTATTTT
CDR3aa: CASSQASGRGTDTQYF

abundance: NA
v_gene: TRBV5-6
d_gene: TRBD2
j_gene: TRBJ2-1
CDR3nt: TGTGCCAGCAGCTTCTCGACTAGCGGGAGGAACAATGAGCAGTTCTTC
CDR3aa: CASSFSTSGRNNEQFF

abundance: NA
v_gene: TRBV12-5
d_gene: TRBD2
j_gene: TRBJ2-1
CDR3nt: TGTGCTAGTGCCACGGGACTAGCGGGAAGTAATGAGCAGTTCTTC
CDR3aa: CASATGLAGSNEQFF

abundance: few
v_gene: TRBV4-2
d_gene: TRBD1
j_gene: TRBJ1-2
CDR3nt: TGTGCCAGCAGCCACGGGGACAGGAGCGAGGACGGCTACACCTTC
CDR3aa: CASSHGDRSEDGYTF

abundance: many
v_gene: TRBV28
d_gene: TRBD1
j_gene: TRBJ1-2
CDR3nt: TGTGCCAGCAGTTTATCCCTCCCGGGACAGGGGAATGGCTACACCTTC
CDR3aa: CASSLSLPGQGNGYTF

abundance: NA
v_gene: TRBV6-1
d_gene: TRBD2
j_gene: TRBJ2-7
CDR3nt: TGTGCCAGCAGTGAAGGGGGAGGGCCACTGGTTTGGTACTTC
CDR3aa: CASSEGGGPLVWYF

abundance: NA
v_gene: TRBV28
d_gene: NA
j_gene: TRBJ2-7
CDR3nt: TGTGCCAGCAGTTCTAGTAGCTCCTACGAGCAGTACTTC
CDR3aa: CASSSSSSYEQYF

abundance: few
v_gene: TRBV6-1
d_gene: TRBD2
j_gene: TRBJ2-7
CDR3nt: TGTGCCAGCTCTCAGGGACTAGCGGGTGAGCAGTACTTC
CDR3aa: CASSQGLAGEQYF

abundance: NA
v_gene: TRBV29-1
d_gene: TRBD1
j_gene: TRBJ2-5
CDR3nt: TGCAGCGTTGAACAGGGGGTTGGCGAGACCCAGTACTTC
CDR3aa: CSVEQGVGETQYF

abundance: NA
v_gene: TRBV28
d_gene: NA
j_gene: TRBJ1-1
CDR3nt: TGTGCCAGCAGTTTGAGGTCGGGGGCGGGGGGGGACACTGAAGCTTTCTTT
CDR3aa: CASSLRSGAGGDTEAFF

abundance: NA
v_gene: TRBV30
d_gene: TRBD2
j_gene: TRBJ2-7
CDR3nt: TGTGCCTGGAGAAGATGGGGAGGGCTCGTCTCCTACGAGCAGTACTTC
CDR3aa: CAWRRWGGLVSYEQYF

abundance: once
v_gene: TRBV6-6
d_gene: TRBD2
j_gene: TRBJ2-3
CDR3nt: TGTGCCAGCAGACCGGGACTAGGGACAGATACGCAGTATTTT
CDR3aa: CASRPGLGTDTQYF

abundance: NA
v_gene: TRBV5-1
d_gene: NA
j_gene: TRBJ1-2
CDR3nt: TGCGCCAGCAGCCTAGGTGGTGGTGGTGGCTACACCTTC
CDR3aa: CASSLGGGGGYTF

abundance: few
v_gene: TRBV7-9
d_gene: NA
j_gene: TRBJ1-1
CDR3nt: TGTGCCAGCAGCCCGGCAGGACAGATGAACACTGAAGCTTTCTTT
CDR3aa: CASSPAGQMNTEAFF

abundance: once
v_gene: TRBV7-9
d_gene: TRBD1
j_gene: TRBJ2-5
CDR3nt: TGTGCCAGCAGCTTAGGGACAGGGCAGTACTTC
CDR3aa: CASSLGTGQYF

abundance: NA
v_gene: TRBV4-2
d_gene: TRBD2
j_gene: TRBJ2-1
CDR3nt: TGTGCCAGCAGCCAAACTAGCGGGAGGGGCTCCTACAATGAGCAGTTCTTC
CDR3aa: CASSQTSGRGSYNEQFF

abundance: NA
v_gene: TRBV7-8
d_gene: TRBD2
j_gene: TRBJ2-7
CDR3nt: TGTGCCAGCAGCCCCCGACTTAGCGGGAGATCCTACGAGCAGTACTTC
CDR3aa: CASSPRLSGRSYEQYF

abundance: NA
v_gene: TRBV2
d_gene: NA
j_gene: TRBJ2-6
CDR3nt: TGTGCCAGCAGTGATAGGAGTCTAGGGGCCAACGTCCTGACTTTC
CDR3aa: CASSDRSLGANVLTF

abundance: NA
v_gene: TRBV5-1
d_gene: NA
j_gene: TRBJ1-2
CDR3nt: TGCGCCAGCAGCAGGCGCCCCTCAGGAATGGGCTATGGCTACACCTTC
CDR3aa: CASSRRPSGMGYGYTF

abundance: NA
v_gene: TRBV27
d_gene: TRBD1
j_gene: TRBJ2-7
CDR3nt: TGTGCCAGCAGTTTATCCTCCGGGACAGGGGCCTACGAGCAGTACTTC
CDR3aa: CASSLSSGTGAYEQYF

abundance: NA
v_gene: TRBV13
d_gene: TRBD2
j_gene: TRBJ2-2
CDR3nt: TGTGCCAGCAGCCGGCTCCTAGCGGGAGGCTACACCGGGGAGCTGTTTTTT
CDR3aa: CASSRLLAGGYTGELFF

abundance: NA
v_gene: TRBV5-5
d_gene: NA
j_gene: TRBJ2-7
CDR3nt: TGTGCCAGCAGCTTGGATCAGGGTGCCGAGCAGTACTTC
CDR3aa: CASSLDQGAEQYF

abundance: once
v_gene: TRBV6-6
d_gene: TRBD1
j_gene: TRBJ2-3
CDR3nt: TGTGCCAGCAGGGACAGGGTCCCCGATACGCAGTATTTT
CDR3aa: CASRDRVPDTQYF